The clone carrying this TCR beta chain was counted once. What it binds is unknown. Germline CDR1 reads LGHNA; CDR2 reads YSLEER. CDR3 length equals 16 residues. Trimming left V 0 bases short and J 4 bases short, with 13 bases between. Assay used: immunoSEQ multiplex PCR; TCRdb lists only in-frame clones, some missing. The sample comprises just under 35,000 clones, over 80% of which are singletons, and about 0.95% rests with the top ten. These data originate in a study of T cells in narcolepsy. Study context: Healthy controls were enrolled alongside patients with narcolepsy type 1 or type 2.

General study results and limits: HCRT-specific and TRIB2-specific autoreactive clonotypes appeared among same-patient CSF and blood CD4+ clonotypes.

Sequencing was done on a sample of memory (CD45RA-) CD4+ T cells from blood. The chain couples TRBV4-3 to TRBJ2-1; the D gene is possibly TRBD1 (7 bases). The sequence derives from a human donor in good health. CDR3 region: CASSQEGGQPYNEQFF. The CDR3 coding sequence is TGCGCCAGCAGCCAAGAGGGGGGACAGCCTTACAATGAGCAGTTCTTC.